These T cell receptor beta chains were read from a single sample in a study of identical twins. One entry per CDR3 protein results from TCRdb running MiXCR on the 5' RACE reads. Here the sample spans under 300,000 distinct CDR3 sequences, roughly 8% being singletons. These data also formed part of another study, on yellow fever vaccine responses in identical twins.

Specimen: CD8+ T cells sorted from blood. Source of these receptors: a woman between 18 and 29 years old in good health. Each CDR3 is given with its conserved first and last residue. A D gene is named only where the DNA matches it firmly. Clone size appears in some rows only: once, few, many, or a class for an expanded clone.

abundance,v_gene,d_gene,j_gene,CDR3aa,CDR3nt
few,TRBV21-1,NA,TRBJ2-3,CASPSSTDTQYF,TGTGCCAGCCCCAGCAGCACAGATACGCAGTATTTT
few,TRBV20-1,TRBD2,TRBJ2-1,CSAREGSGSVYNEQFF,TGCAGTGCTAGAGAGGGTAGCGGGAGCGTTTACAATGAGCAGTTCTTC
many,TRBV19,TRBD2,TRBJ2-5,CASSSAGEVETQYF,TGTGCCAGTAGTTCGGCGGGGGAAGTGGAGACCCAGTACTTC
few,TRBV27,TRBD2,TRBJ2-7,CASSLSSGSPYEQYF,TGTGCCAGCAGTCTTTCTAGCGGGAGCCCCTACGAGCAGTACTTC
few,TRBV6-2/TRBV6-3,NA,TRBJ1-6,CASSYGVSPLHF,TGTGCCAGCAGTTACGGGGTTTCACCCCTCCACTTT
NA,TRBV29-1,TRBD1,TRBJ2-7,CSVIPGTGAPLSSYEQYF,TGCAGCGTCATTCCCGGGACAGGGGCGCCCCTTTCCTCCTACGAGCAGTACTTC
few,TRBV4-3,NA,TRBJ2-5,CASSQDSGGETQYF,TGCGCCAGCAGCCAAGATTCTGGCGGGGAGACCCAGTACTTC
many,TRBV10-3,NA,TRBJ2-7,CAISDLRTYEQYF,TGTGCCATCAGTGACCTCCGAACCTACGAGCAGTACTTC
NA,TRBV7-9,NA,TRBJ1-2,CAVLDANYGYTF,TGTGCCGTACTAGACGCTAACTATGGCTACACCTTC
NA,TRBV20-1,NA,TRBJ2-1,CSARDPYNSPSSYNEQFF,TGCAGTGCTAGAGATCCTTATAACAGCCCAAGCTCCTACAATGAGCAGTTCTTC
few,TRBV9,TRBD1,TRBJ2-7,CASSSGTGARGQYF,TGTGCCAGCAGCTCCGGGACAGGGGCCCGGGGGCAGTACTTC
few,TRBV4-3,NA,TRBJ2-1,CASSQGPGTLYNEQFF,TGCGCCAGCAGCCAAGGCCCCGGGACACTCTACAATGAGCAGTTCTTC
once,TRBV10-2,TRBD1,TRBJ1-5,CASGEIQGAEQPQHF,TGCGCCAGCGGAGAAATCCAGGGGGCTGAACAGCCCCAGCATTTT
NA,TRBV4-2,TRBD2,TRBJ2-7,CAISIGGSYEQYF,TGTGCCATCAGCATCGGGGGGTCCTACGAGCAGTACTTC
many,TRBV11-2,NA,TRBJ2-7,CASIPSGTSSSYEQYF,TGTGCCAGCATCCCATCCGGGACATCGAGCTCCTACGAGCAGTACTTC
few,TRBV9,TRBD1,TRBJ2-5,CASSGTGTGRETQYF,TGTGCCAGCAGCGGAACCGGGACAGGGAGAGAGACCCAGTACTTC
many,TRBV6-1,TRBD1,TRBJ2-5,CASSEIPGTGKETQYF,TGTGCCAGCAGTGAAATCCCCGGGACAGGGAAAGAGACCCAGTACTTC
medium-sized,TRBV5-5,NA,TRBJ1-2,CASSLTGKGYTF,TGTGCCAGCAGCTTAACAGGCAAAGGCTACACCTTC
NA,TRBV7-8,TRBD1,TRBJ1-2,CASTTGGGYTF,TGTGCCAGCACCACAGGGGGTGGCTACACCTTC
NA,TRBV6-1,NA,TRBJ1-4,CASIGFPKELFF,TGTGCCAGCATTGGATTTCCGAAGGAACTGTTTTTT
NA,TRBV29-1,NA,TRBJ2-3,CSFRVFGTDTQYF,TGCAGCTTCAGGGTATTCGGGACAGATACGCAGTATTTT
many,TRBV11-2,TRBD2,TRBJ2-1,CASSLDQTSGYNEQFF,TGTGCCAGCAGCTTAGACCAGACTAGCGGCTACAATGAGCAGTTCTTC
once,TRBV10-3,NA,TRBJ2-1,CAISESLDEQFF,TGTGCCATCAGTGAGTCGTTGGATGAGCAGTTCTTC
many,TRBV27,TRBD2,TRBJ2-7,CASTLGGSSSYEQYF,TGTGCCAGCACTCTGGGCGGGAGCAGCTCCTACGAGCAGTACTTC
NA,TRBV6-5,NA,TRBJ2-3,CASSYSPGGDTQYF,TGTGCCAGCAGTTACTCGCCAGGCGGGGATACGCAGTATTTT
many,TRBV20-1,TRBD1,TRBJ2-7,CSARIGDRDYEQYF,TGCAGTGCTAGAATTGGAGACAGGGACTACGAGCAGTACTTC
NA,TRBV10-3,NA,TRBJ1-6,CAIRAGPGTNSPLHF,TGTGCCATCAGGGCGGGTCCGGGCACGAATTCACCCCTCCACTTT
many,TRBV13,TRBD1,TRBJ2-7,CASSYRTGMYEQYF,TGTGCCAGCAGCTATAGGACAGGGATGTACGAGCAGTACTTC
NA,TRBV7-8,TRBD1,TRBJ2-7,CASSLAQGAREQYF,TGTGCCAGCAGCTTAGCTCAGGGGGCGCGAGAGCAGTACTTC
few,TRBV7-9,TRBD1,TRBJ2-7,CASSDPGTGTYEQYF,TGTGCCAGCAGCGACCCCGGGACAGGGACCTACGAGCAGTACTTC
NA,TRBV5-1,NA,TRBJ2-7,CASSWGDTSYEQYF,TGCGCCAGCAGCTGGGGGGACACTTCCTACGAGCAGTACTTC
few,TRBV27,NA,TRBJ1-1,CASRIGINTEAFF,TGTGCCAGCAGAATTGGGATCAACACTGAAGCTTTCTTT
many,TRBV29-1,NA,TRBJ2-3,CSVEGVWDARTDTQYF,TGCAGCGTTGAAGGGGTGTGGGACGCCAGAACAGATACGCAGTATTTT
many,TRBV29-1,NA,TRBJ2-7,CSVVQGNYEQYF,TGCAGCGTTGTTCAGGGTAATTACGAGCAGTACTTC
many,TRBV29-1,NA,TRBJ1-1,CSVGGGRGAFF,TGCAGCGTTGGGGGGGGCCGGGGAGCTTTCTTT
many,TRBV28,TRBD1,TRBJ1-4,CASSPRQGAGEKLFF,TGTGCCAGCAGTCCCCGTCAGGGGGCGGGTGAAAAACTGTTTTTT
few,TRBV28,NA,TRBJ2-2,CASSPRGTTGYTGELFF,TGTGCCAGCAGTCCTAGGGGCACCACGGGTTACACCGGGGAGCTGTTTTTT
NA,TRBV7-9,NA,TRBJ2-7,CASSLDDNSYEQYF,TGTGCCAGCAGCTTAGACGACAACTCCTACGAGCAGTACTTC
NA,TRBV2,NA,TRBJ1-1,CASRTTVMNTEAFF,TGTGCCAGCAGGACGACGGTCATGAACACTGAAGCTTTCTTT
many,TRBV29-1,TRBD2,TRBJ2-1,CSVEPGGYEQFF,TGCAGCGTTGAGCCGGGAGGGTATGAGCAGTTCTTC
many,TRBV4-3,NA,TRBJ2-1,CASSQLNNEQFF,TGCGCCAGCAGCCAACTAAACAATGAGCAGTTCTTC
NA,TRBV29-1,TRBD1,TRBJ2-2,CSVEDLRQGDTGELFF,TGCAGCGTTGAAGATCTCCGACAGGGGGACACCGGGGAGCTGTTTTTT
NA,TRBV20-1,TRBD2,TRBJ2-1,CSARDIVAGEGDEQFF,TGCAGTGCTAGAGATATCGTAGCGGGAGAAGGCGATGAGCAGTTCTTC
many,TRBV7-9,NA,TRBJ2-7,CASSLAGIYEQYF,TGTGCCAGCAGCTTAGCTGGGATCTACGAGCAGTACTTC
many,TRBV15,NA,TRBJ2-1,CATSSLKDEQFF,TGTGCCACCAGCAGCTTGAAGGATGAGCAGTTCTTC